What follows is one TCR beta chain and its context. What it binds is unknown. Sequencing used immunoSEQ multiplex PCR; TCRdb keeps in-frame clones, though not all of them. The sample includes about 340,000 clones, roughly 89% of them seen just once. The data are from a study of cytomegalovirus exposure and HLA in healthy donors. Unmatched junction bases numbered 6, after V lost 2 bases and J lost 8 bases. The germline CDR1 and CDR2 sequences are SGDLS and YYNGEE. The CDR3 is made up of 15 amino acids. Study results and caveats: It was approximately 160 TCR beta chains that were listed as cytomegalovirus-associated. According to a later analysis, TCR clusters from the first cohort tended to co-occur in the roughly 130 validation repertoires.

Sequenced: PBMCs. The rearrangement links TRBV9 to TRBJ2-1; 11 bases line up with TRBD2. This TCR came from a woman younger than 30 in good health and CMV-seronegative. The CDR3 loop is CASSVSGRAWDEQFF. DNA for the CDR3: TGTGCCAGCAGCGTTAGCGGGAGGGCCTGGGATGAGCAGTTCTTC.